Following are 7 T cell receptor beta chains from one sample sequenced in a study of early T cells in non-severe SARS-CoV-2 infection. TCRdb reprocessed the 5' RACE reads with MiXCR, giving one entry per CDR3 protein. Of more than 20,000 distinct CDR3 sequences in the sample, 4.5% to 7% are singletons; the top ten hold 2% to 2.5%. The sample taken for sequencing was whole blood. These receptors were collected from an adult who was a healthcare worker with PCR-confirmed SARS-CoV-2 infection or an uninfected control (not recorded which).

Only a few counts were recorded for this clonotype. V usage is TRBV3-2 and J usage is TRBJ1-2; TRBD1 is taken as the D call from the table, unchecked against the DNA. TRBV3-2 is a known pseudogene. The CDR3 is made up of 15 amino acids. CDR3 nucleotides: TGTGCCAGCAGCCCGCAGAACAGGGGCAGCTATGGCTACACCTTC. This encodes CASSPQNRGSYGYTF.

The chain joins TRBV29-1 to TRBJ2-1, with TRBD2 as a possible D gene (6 bases). The CDR3 covers 14 residues. CDR1 is SQVTM, CDR2 ANQGSEA, per germline. Trimming pared 8 bases from V and 2 bases from J, leaving 16 bases between. The CDR3, as DNA: TGCAGCAGTGCTAGCGTCGGGACCTACAATGAGCAGTTCTTC. This codes for CSSASVGTYNEQFF.

This clonotype occurred many times. The chain couples TRBV7-9 to TRBJ2-7; either TRBD1 or TRBD2 may fit D (5 bases each). This CDR3 comprises 12 residues. In germline, CDR1 is SEHNR, CDR2 FQNEAQ (reference sequence). V was cut by 0 bases and J by 5 bases, with 5 bases left in between. CDR3 coding DNA: TGTGCCAGCAGCTTAGCGGGGGACGAGCAGTACTTC. Translated, it gives CASSLAGDEQYF.

For this clonotype: A much larger clone lies a single base off, so this may be a read error. The chain has TRBV12-3 or TRBV12-4 and TRBJ2-3, with 8 bases identical to TRBD1. CDR3 length: 15 amino acids. CDR3 sequence reads: CTSCKTGARADTQYF. As DNA, the CDR3 is TGTACCAGCTGCAAGACAGGGGCCCGCGCAGATACGCAGTATTTT.

The J gene is TRBJ2-2, the V gene TRBV4-2, with TRBD2 as a possible D gene (6 bases). Germline loops: CDR1 LGHNA, CDR2 YNFKEQ. Trimming shortened V by 2 bases and J by 4 bases, and 17 bases separated the two germline ends. The CDR3 has 17 residues. CDR3 region: CASSQIALAGPTGELFF. DNA for the CDR3: TGTGCCAGCAGCCAAATCGCACTAGCTGGGCCCACCGGGGAGCTGTTTTTT.

In its sample, this clonotype was seen a few times. This chain connects TRBV20-1 to TRBJ2-3; either TRBD1 or TRBD2 may supply D (5 bases each). The CDR3 runs to 15 residues. CDR1 is DFQATT, CDR2 SNEGSKA, per germline (reference sequence). The V and J ends lost 6 bases and 4 bases respectively, with 20 bases between them. This chain's CDR3 is CSAQPGTHDADTQYF. DNA for the CDR3: TGCAGTGCCCAGCCGGGGACCCATGACGCAGATACGCAGTATTTT.

The sample holds many counts of this clonotype. J is TRBJ2-5 and V is TRBV3-1; D call uncertain. The CDR3 runs to 17 residues. Germline CDR1 and CDR2: LGHDT and YNNKEL (reference sequence). V lost 1 base to trimming and J lost 2 bases, with 17 bases between them. CDR3 sequence: CASSQGVDGSGQETQYF. The CDR3 nucleotides read TGTGCCAGCAGCCAAGGAGTAGACGGAAGTGGTCAAGAGACCCAGTACTTC.